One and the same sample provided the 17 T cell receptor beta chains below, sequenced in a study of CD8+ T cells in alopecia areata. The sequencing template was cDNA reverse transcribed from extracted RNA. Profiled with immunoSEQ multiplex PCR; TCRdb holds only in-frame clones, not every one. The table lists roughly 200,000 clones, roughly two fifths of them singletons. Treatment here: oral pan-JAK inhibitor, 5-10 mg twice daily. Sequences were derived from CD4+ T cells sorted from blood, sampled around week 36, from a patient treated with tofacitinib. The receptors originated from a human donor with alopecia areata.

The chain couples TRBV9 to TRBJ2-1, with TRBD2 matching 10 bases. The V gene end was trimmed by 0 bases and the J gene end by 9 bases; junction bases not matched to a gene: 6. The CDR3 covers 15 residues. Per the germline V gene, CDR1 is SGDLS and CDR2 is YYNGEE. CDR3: CASSVGLAGVLEQFF. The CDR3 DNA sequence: TGTGCCAGCAGCGTAGGCCTAGCGGGAGTACTTGAGCAGTTCTTC.

CDR3 in amino acids: CASSLVGQGKYEQYF. DNA for the CDR3: TGTGCCAGCAGCTTAGTTGGACAGGGGAAGTACGAGCAGTACTTC. This rearrangement joins TRBV7-9 to TRBJ2-7; 9 bases agree with TRBD1. The CDR3 is 15 amino acids. Trimming took 1 base from V and 4 from J; bases not matched to a gene: 5. The germline V gene has CDR1 SEHNR and CDR2 FQNEAQ (reference sequence).

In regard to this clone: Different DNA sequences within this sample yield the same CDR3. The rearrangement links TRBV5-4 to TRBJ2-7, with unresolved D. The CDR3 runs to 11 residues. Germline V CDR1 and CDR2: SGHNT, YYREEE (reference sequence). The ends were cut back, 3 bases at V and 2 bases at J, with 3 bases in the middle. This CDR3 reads CASSSAYEQYF. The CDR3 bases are TGTGCCAGCAGCTCGGCCTACGAGCAGTACTTC.

Here the CDR3 DNA reads TGCAGCGTTGAATTTGGACTAGCTAGGGATACGCAGTATTTT. It encodes CSVEFGLARDTQYF. The chain is built from TRBV29-1 and TRBJ2-3; TRBD2 agrees at 8 bases. After removal of 2 bases from V and 6 bases from J, the junction contained 7 bases not matched to a gene. Germline V lookup: CDR1 SQVTM, CDR2 ANQGSEA. The CDR3 totals 14 residues.

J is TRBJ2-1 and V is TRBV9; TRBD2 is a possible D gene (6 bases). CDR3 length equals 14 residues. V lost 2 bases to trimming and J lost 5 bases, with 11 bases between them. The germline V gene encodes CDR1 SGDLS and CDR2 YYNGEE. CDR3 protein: CASSVLGSDNEQFF. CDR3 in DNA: TGTGCCAGCAGCGTTCTCGGGAGTGACAATGAGCAGTTCTTC.

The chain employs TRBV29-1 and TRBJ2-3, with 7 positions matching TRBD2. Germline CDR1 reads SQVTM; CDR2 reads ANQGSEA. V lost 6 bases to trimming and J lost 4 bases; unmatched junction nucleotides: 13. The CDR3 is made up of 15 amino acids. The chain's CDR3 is CSVAGGTWRADTQYF. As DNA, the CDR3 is TGCAGCGTGGCCGGGGGGACTTGGAGAGCAGATACGCAGTATTTT.

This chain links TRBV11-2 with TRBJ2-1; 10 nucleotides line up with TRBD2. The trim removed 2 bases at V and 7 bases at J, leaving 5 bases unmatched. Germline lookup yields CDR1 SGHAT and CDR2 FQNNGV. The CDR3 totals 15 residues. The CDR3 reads CASSLSSGSWNEQFF. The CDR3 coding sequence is TGTGCCAGCAGCTTATCTAGCGGGAGTTGGAATGAGCAGTTCTTC.

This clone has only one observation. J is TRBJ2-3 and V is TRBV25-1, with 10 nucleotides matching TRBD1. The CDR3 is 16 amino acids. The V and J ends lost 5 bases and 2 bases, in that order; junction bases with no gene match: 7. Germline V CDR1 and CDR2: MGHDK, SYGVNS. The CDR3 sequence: CASSPTGGRDTDTQYF. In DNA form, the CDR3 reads TGTGCCAGCAGTCCGACAGGGGGCCGGGACACAGATACGCAGTATTTT. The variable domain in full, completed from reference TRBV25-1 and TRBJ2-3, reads EADIYQTPRYLVIGTGKKITLECSQTMGHDKMYWYQQDPGMELHLIHYSYGVNSTEKGDLSSESTVSRIRTEHFPLTLESARPSHTSQYLCASSPTGGRDTDTQYFGPGTRLTVL.

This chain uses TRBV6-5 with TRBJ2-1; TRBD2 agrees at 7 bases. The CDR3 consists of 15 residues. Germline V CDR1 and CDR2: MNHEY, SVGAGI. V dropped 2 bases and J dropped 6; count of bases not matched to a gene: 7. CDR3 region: CASSYGGSLGNEQFF. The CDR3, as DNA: TGTGCCAGCAGTTACGGCGGGAGCCTCGGCAATGAGCAGTTCTTC.

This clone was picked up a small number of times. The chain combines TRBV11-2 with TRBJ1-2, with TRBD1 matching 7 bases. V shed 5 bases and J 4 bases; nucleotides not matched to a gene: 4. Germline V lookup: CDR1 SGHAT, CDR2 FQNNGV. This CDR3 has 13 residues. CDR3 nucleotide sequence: TGTGCCAGCAGCCATCGACAGGGCTATGGCTACACCTTC. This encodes CASSHRQGYGYTF.

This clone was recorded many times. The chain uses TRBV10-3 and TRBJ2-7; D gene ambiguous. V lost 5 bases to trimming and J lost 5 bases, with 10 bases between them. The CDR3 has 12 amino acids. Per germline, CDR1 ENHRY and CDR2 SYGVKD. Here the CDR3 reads CAISRAQDEQYF. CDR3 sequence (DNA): TGTGCCATCAGTCGTGCGCAAGACGAGCAGTACTTC.

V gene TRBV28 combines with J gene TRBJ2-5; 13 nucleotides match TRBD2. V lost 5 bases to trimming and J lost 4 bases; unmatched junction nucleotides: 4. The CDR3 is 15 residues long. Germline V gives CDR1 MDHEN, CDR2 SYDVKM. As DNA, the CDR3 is TGTGCCAGCAGTCGGACTAGCGGGAGAGGAGAGACCCAGTACTTC. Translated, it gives CASSRTSGRGETQYF.

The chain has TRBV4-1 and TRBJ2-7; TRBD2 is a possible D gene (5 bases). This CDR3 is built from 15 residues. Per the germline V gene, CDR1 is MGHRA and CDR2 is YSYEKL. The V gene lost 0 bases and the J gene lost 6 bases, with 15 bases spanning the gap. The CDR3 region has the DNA TGCGCCAGCAGCCAAGATATTGCGCGGGCCCCCGAGCAGTACTTC. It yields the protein CASSQDIARAPEQYF.

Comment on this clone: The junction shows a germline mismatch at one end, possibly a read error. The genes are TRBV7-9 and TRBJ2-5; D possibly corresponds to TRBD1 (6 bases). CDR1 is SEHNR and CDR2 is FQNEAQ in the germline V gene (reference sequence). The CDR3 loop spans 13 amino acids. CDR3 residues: CVSSSWTEETQYF. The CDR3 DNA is TGTGTCAGCAGCTCCTGGACAGAAGAGACCCAGTACTTC.

The CDR3 reads CASRYRGTDTQYF. The CDR3 DNA reads as TGTGCCAGCCGGTACAGGGGGACAGATACGCAGTATTTT. The chain couples TRBV27 to TRBJ2-3; 8 nucleotides align to TRBD1. The germline V gene has CDR1 MNHEY and CDR2 SMNVEV (reference sequence). V gave up 8 bases and J gave up 3 bases; unmatched junction bases: 4. The CDR3 has 13 amino acids.

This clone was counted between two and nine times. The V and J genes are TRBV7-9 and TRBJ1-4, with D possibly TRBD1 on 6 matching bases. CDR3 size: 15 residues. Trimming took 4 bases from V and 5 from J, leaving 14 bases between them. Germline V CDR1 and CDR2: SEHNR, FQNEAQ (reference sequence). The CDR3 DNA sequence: TGTGCCAGCAGCTCATGGACAGAAGGGAATGAAAAACTGTTTTTT. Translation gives CASSSWTEGNEKLFF.

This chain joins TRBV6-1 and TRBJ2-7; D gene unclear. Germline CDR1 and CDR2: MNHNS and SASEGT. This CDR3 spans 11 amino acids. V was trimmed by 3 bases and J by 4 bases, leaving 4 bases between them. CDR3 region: CASSDLYEQYF. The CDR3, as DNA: TGTGCCAGCAGTGACCTATACGAGCAGTACTTC.